This is a list of T cell receptor beta chains from one sample in a study of CD8+ T cells in alopecia areata. Assay: immunoSEQ multiplex PCR; the TCRdb copy retains only in-frame clones and omits some. The data show 110,000 to 150,000 clones, around 62% seen once. The sample comprised CD8+ T cells sorted from blood. The origin of the receptors is a human donor in good health. Both conserved end residues are part of each CDR3. The D gene is left open where the match is weak. The size of a clone is reported for some rows only, either as once, few or many, or as a class for expanded clones.

clone_size	v_call	j_call	d_call	cdr3_nt	cdr3_aa
.	TRBV25-1	TRBJ2-2	.	TGTGCCAGCGGCAGGACGGCGAACACCGGGGAGCTGTTTTTT	CASGRTANTGELFF
.	TRBV29-1	TRBJ2-6	.	TGCAGCGTTGAAGAATGGGACAACCGCTCTGGGGCCAACGTCCTGACTTTC	CSVEEWDNRSGANVLTF
.	TRBV2	TRBJ2-7	.	TGTGCCAGCAGTGACCCTCGGGAATCGGACTCCTACGAGCAGTACTTC	CASSDPRESDSYEQYF
.	TRBV15	TRBJ1-5	.	TGTGCCACCAGCAGAGAACGAGGGTCGCGACAGCCCCAGCATTTT	CATSRERGSRQPQHF
.	TRBV19	TRBJ2-4	TRBD1	TGTGCCAGTAGTATTCTTCAGGGGGCGGGAAACATTCAGTACTTC	CASSILQGAGNIQYF
few	TRBV5-1	TRBJ2-5	TRBD2	TGCGCCAGCAGCCCACTGGGACTAGCGGGAATGGAGACCCAGTACTTC	CASSPLGLAGMETQYF
.	TRBV29-1	TRBJ1-2	.	TGCAGCGTTACAGAGTCCTATGGCTACACCTTC	CSVTESYGYTF
.	TRBV29-1	TRBJ1-2	TRBD1	TGCAGCGTTGGGGGCGACCGGGACAGGGATGGCGGCTACACCTTC	CSVGGDRDRDGGYTF
.	TRBV6-6	TRBJ2-7	.	TGTGCCAGCAGTTCAAACTCCCCACACTACGAGCAGTACTTC	CASSSNSPHYEQYF
.	TRBV7-9	TRBJ2-2	.	TGTGCCAGCGGGTACACCGGGGAGCTGTTTTTT	CASGYTGELFF
.	TRBV9	TRBJ2-3	.	TGTGCCAGCGAGGCACTGAATACGCAGTATTTT	CASEALNTQYF
.	TRBV27	TRBJ2-7	TRBD2	TGTGCCAGCAGTTTGCAGACTAGCGGGAGAAGCGAGCAGTACTTC	CASSLQTSGRSEQYF
.	TRBV5-6	TRBJ1-1	.	TGTGCCAGCCTAGCAGGGCCCTGGGGTTCCACTGAAGCTTTCTTT	CASLAGPWGSTEAFF
.	TRBV4-1	TRBJ2-7	.	TGCGCCAGCAGCCAAGTCCAGGGGGGCTACGAGCAGTACTTC	CASSQVQGGYEQYF
.	TRBV6-5	TRBJ2-7	.	TGTGCCAGCAGGGATCTATCCTACGAGCAGTACTTC	CASRDLSYEQYF
.	TRBV29-1	TRBJ1-2	.	TGCAGCACGACGGGGCCTCACTATGGCTACACCTTC	CSTTGPHYGYTF
.	TRBV6-5	TRBJ2-6	.	TGTGCCAGCAGTTACTTCGTGGAAAGGGCCAACGTCCTGACTTTC	CASSYFVERANVLTF
.	TRBV7-6	TRBJ1-3	.	TGTGCCAGCAGCCAAGGACGAAGCTCTGGAAACACCATATATTTT	CASSQGRSSGNTIYF
.	TRBV19	TRBJ2-2	TRBD1	TGTGCCAGTAGTGCGGGACAGGGTATAGACACCGGGGAGCTGTTTTTT	CASSAGQGIDTGELFF
.	TRBV7-9	TRBJ2-1	.	TGTGCCAGCAGCCCAGAGGGGGGCCCTTTTTACAATGAGCAGTTCTTC	CASSPEGGPFYNEQFF
.	TRBV29-1	TRBJ2-7	.	TGCAGCGTTGCAACCACCGGGACAGCGGGTTACGAGCAGTACTTC	CSVATTGTAGYEQYF
.	TRBV19	TRBJ2-2	.	TGTGCCAGTAGTCCCTCTTCCTTCGGGGAGCTGTTTTTT	CASSPSSFGELFF
.	TRBV29-1	TRBJ1-2	.	TGCAGCGTTGAATTCGCAGGGGTTGATGGCTACACCTTC	CSVEFAGVDGYTF
.	TRBV6-5	TRBJ2-1	.	TGTGCCAGCAGTCCGGGACAAAGCAATGAGCAGTTCTTC	CASSPGQSNEQFF
few	TRBV29-1	TRBJ2-3	TRBD2	TGCAGCGTCGAACTAGCGGGGCCCACAGATACGCAGTATTTT	CSVELAGPTDTQYF
.	TRBV11-2	TRBJ1-5	TRBD1	TGTGCCAGCAGCTCCCGGACAGGCCAAAATCAGCCCCAGCATTTT	CASSSRTGQNQPQHF
.	TRBV9	TRBJ2-7	TRBD2	TGTGCCAGCAGCGCCGGCGGGGGACCGCCATACGAGCAGTACTTC	CASSAGGGPPYEQYF
.	TRBV13	TRBJ2-7	.	TGTGCCAGCAACCAACAGGGCCGGGCCGCCGAGCAGTACTTC	CASNQQGRAAEQYF
.	TRBV9	TRBJ2-1	TRBD1	TGTGCCAGCAGCGTAGGTGGACAGGGGCCGGGGAATGAGCAGTTCTTC	CASSVGGQGPGNEQFF
.	TRBV6-5	TRBJ1-2	TRBD1	TGTGCCAGCAGCCCACAGGGGGCGAGTGGCTACACCTTC	CASSPQGASGYTF
.	TRBV18	TRBJ1-2	.	TGTGCCAGCTCACCCACCCTGTCAAAAGACTATGGCTACACCTTC	CASSPTLSKDYGYTF
.	TRBV7-9	TRBJ2-5	.	TGTGCCAGCATCGGGATGGGCGAAGAGACCCAGTACTTC	CASIGMGEETQYF